This T cell receptor (beta chain) was recorded in a study of cytomegalovirus exposure and HLA in healthy donors. Study at large: Genotyping showed 81% of approximately 430 donors falling in the Caucasian-associated ancestry cluster.

Findings of the study overall: In a later analysis, HLA-C alleles had the fewest associated TCRs, DRB1 alleles the most. Evidence from a later analysis indicated that most CMV-associated TCR beta chains looked HLA-restricted. It has been reported that TCR beta sequences accurately predicted the HLA-A and HLA-B alleles of most subjects.

13 Jbeta primers and 60 Vbeta primers were used for the PCR. Produced via immunoSEQ multiplex PCR; TCRdb's table is partial and in-frame only. The sample holds 95,000 to 150,000 clones, roughly 70% seen once. V lost 3 bases and J lost 3, with 12 bases in between. The CDR3 loop spans 16 amino acids. Germline V gene lookup returns CDR1 LNHDA and CDR2 SQIVND (reference sequence). A remark on this clone: What it binds is not known.

The V gene is TRBV19, the J gene TRBJ1-6; possible D gene TRBD1, 5 bases. The clonotype was recovered from a woman in her thirties or forties in good health and CMV-seronegative. Sequences were obtained from PBMCs. The CDR3 is CASSIWGRDYNSPLHF. Here the CDR3 DNA reads TGTGCCAGTAGTATTTGGGGCAGGGACTATAATTCACCCCTCCACTTT.